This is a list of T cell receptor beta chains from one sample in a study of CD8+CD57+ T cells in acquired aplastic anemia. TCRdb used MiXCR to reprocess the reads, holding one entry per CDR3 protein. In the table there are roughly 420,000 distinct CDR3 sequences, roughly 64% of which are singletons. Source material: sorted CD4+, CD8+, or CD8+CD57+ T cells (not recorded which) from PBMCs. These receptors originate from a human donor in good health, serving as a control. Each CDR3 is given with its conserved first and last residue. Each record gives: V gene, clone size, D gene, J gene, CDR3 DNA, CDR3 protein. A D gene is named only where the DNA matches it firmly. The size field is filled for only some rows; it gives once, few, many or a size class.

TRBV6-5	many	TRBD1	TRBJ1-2	TGTGCCAGCAGTTACGCCGACAGGGATAATCTCGGCTACACCTTC	CASSYADRDNLGYTF
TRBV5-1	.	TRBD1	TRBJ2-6	TGCGCCAGCAGCTTGACAGGGGTCAAGCTCCTGACTTTC	CASSLTGVKLLTF
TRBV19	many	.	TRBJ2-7	TGTGCCAGTAGCGTCTCGGGGGCGCAGGGCGAGCAGTACTTC	CASSVSGAQGEQYF
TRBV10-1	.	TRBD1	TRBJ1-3	TGTGGCAGCAGCGGCGGACAGGGGCGGTCTGGAACCACCATATATTTT	CGSSGGQGRSGTTIYF
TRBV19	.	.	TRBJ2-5	TGTGCCAGTAGTATCCGGTGGGCGGGGCAAGAGACCCAGTACTTC	CASSIRWAGQETQYF
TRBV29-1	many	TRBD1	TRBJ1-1	TGCAGCGTACCCAGGGGGGCTGCGAACACTGAAGCTTTCTTT	CSVPRGAANTEAFF
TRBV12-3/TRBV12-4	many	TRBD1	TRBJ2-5	TGTGCCAGCAGTTTGGGGACAGGCACAAAAGAGACCCAGTACTTC	CASSLGTGTKETQYF
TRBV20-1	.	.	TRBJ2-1	TGCAGTGCAGCCTCCACGAGGGGCGTCTATGAGCAGTTCTTC	CSAASTRGVYEQFF
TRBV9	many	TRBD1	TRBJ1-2	TGTGCCAGCAGTAGGGACAGGGGGGACTATGGCTACACCTTC	CASSRDRGDYGYTF
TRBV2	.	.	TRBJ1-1	TGTGCCAGCAGCCAAGTTTGGACGAACACTGAATATTTTTTT	CASSQVWTNTEYFF
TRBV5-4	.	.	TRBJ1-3	TGTGCCAGCAGCTTGACCGCGAGGACTGGAAACACCATATATTTT	CASSLTARTGNTIYF
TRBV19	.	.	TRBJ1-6	TGTGCCAGTAGTATCGGTGAGGGGGTGAGTAATTCACCCCTCCACTTT	CASSIGEGVSNSPLHF
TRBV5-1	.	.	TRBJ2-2	TGCGCCAGCAGCTTGGTTCCCGCGAAAGACACCGGGGAGCTGTTTTTT	CASSLVPAKDTGELFF
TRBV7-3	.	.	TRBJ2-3	TGTGCCAGCAGCCATATAGCAAGAAACGCAGCATTTTCGCAGTATTTT	CASSHIARNAAFSQYF
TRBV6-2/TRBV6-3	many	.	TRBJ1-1	TGTGCCAGCAGACGGGGTACCACTGAAGCTTTCTTT	CASRRGTTEAFF
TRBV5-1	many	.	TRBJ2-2	TGCGCCAGCACCCTGCTGGGGGGGAACACCGGGGAGCTGTTTTTT	CASTLLGGNTGELFF
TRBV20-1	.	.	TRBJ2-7	TGCAGTACGGCGGACTCCTACGAGCAGTACTTC	CSTADSYEQYF
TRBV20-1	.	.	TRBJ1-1	TGCAGTACTAGAGATCGTGGCAGGGAATCTTTCTTT	CSTRDRGRESFF
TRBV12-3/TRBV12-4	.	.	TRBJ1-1	TGTGCCAGCAGAACCACCAGGCCGGACACTGAAGCTCTCTTT	CASRTTRPDTEALF
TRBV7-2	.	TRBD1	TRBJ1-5	TGTGCCAGCAGCTCGGGACAGGGGGAAGGGGCTAATGAACAGCATTTT	CASSSGQGEGANEQHF
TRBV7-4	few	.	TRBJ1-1	TGTGCCAGCAGCGCGCGGGACTTACCCGGTGAAGCTTTCTTT	CASSARDLPGEAFF
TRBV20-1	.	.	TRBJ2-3	TGCAGTGCCACTCCCGGGCCCCCCTACGATACGCAGTATTTT	CSATPGPPYDTQYF
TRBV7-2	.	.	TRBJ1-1	TGTGCCAGCAGCTCCCCCCCATTTACGAACACTGAAGCTTTCTTT	CASSSPPFTNTEAFF
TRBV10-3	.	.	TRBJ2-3	TGTGCCATCAGTGAGTCAGACACAGATACGCAGTATTTT	CAISESDTDTQYF
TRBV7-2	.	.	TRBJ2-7	TGTGCCAGCAGCTGGGCGGAATACGAGCAGTACTTC	CASSWAEYEQYF
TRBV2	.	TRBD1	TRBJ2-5	TGTGCCAGCAGGGTTCGGACAGGCGGAGAGACCCAGTACTTC	CASRVRTGGETQYF
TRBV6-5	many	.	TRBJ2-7	TGTGCCAGCAGGCAGACAGCGACGTACGAGCAGTACTTC	CASRQTATYEQYF
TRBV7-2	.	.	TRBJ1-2	TGTGCCAGCAGCCAAGTCCCCATAGTCGGTGACTACTCCTTC	CASSQVPIVGDYSF
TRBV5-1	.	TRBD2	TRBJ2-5	TGCGCCAGCAGCTTGCTAGCGGGCCAAGAGACCCAGTACTTC	CASSLLAGQETQYF
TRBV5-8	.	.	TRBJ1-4	TGTGCCAGCAGCTTAGGAAACGAGGGAGGGGAACTGTTTTTT	CASSLGNEGGELFF
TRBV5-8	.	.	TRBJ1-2	TGTGCCAGCACAATCGGGAATAACTATGGCTACACCTTC	CASTIGNNYGYTF
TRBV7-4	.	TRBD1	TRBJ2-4	TGTGCCAGCAGCCAAGAAAGGGGGCCTCAGTACTTC	CASSQERGPQYF
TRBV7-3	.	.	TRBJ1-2	TGTGCCAGCAGCATTGGGGCTGCCTATGGCTCCCCCTTC	CASSIGAAYGSPF
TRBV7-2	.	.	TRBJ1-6	TGTGCCAGCAGCTTACGACAGTCCTACGAGCAGTACTTCTTT	CASSLRQSYEQYFF
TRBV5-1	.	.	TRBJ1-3	TGCGCCAGCAGCCCCCGATCTACTGGGGTCACCATATATTTT	CASSPRSTGVTIYF
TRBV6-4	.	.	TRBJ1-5	TGTGCCAGCAGTAGAGCGGGGGATGGCAATCAGCCCCAGCATTTT	CASSRAGDGNQPQHF
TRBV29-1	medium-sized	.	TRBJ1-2	TGCAGCGTCGAACAGGGCTACCGCTCCGGCTACACCTTC	CSVEQGYRSGYTF
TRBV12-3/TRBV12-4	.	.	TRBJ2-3	TGTGCTAGTGGTTTGCAGGGCGCAGATACGCAGTATTTT	CASGLQGADTQYF
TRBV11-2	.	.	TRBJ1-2	TGTGCCAGCAGCTTAAGTGAACGGGGCTACACCTTC	CASSLSERGYTF
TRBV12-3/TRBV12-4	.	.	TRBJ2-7	TGTGCCAGCAGCTTATCCCACGAGCAGTGCTTC	CASSLSHEQCF
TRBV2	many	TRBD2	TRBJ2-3	TGTGCCAGCAGTGAAGTGACTAGCGGGGGGTCAGATACGCAGTATTTT	CASSEVTSGGSDTQYF
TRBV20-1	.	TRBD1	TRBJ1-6	TGCAGTGCCAATGGACAGGGGAGGAATTCACCCCTCCACTTT	CSANGQGRNSPLHF
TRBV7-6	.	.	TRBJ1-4	TGTGCCAGCAGCTTCTCACAGGGAACTAATGAAAAACTGTTTTTT	CASSFSQGTNEKLFF
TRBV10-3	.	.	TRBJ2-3	TGTGCCATCAGTGAGCCCGTCAGGAACTATTGCTACACCTTGTGTTTT	CAISEPVRNYCYTLCF
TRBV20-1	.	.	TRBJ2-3	TGCAGTGCTAGGGACCGGGGTCAGCCAGATACGCAGTATTTT	CSARDRGQPDTQYF
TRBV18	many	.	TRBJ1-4	TGTGCCAGCTCAGGAACACGGGCAGGGGATGAAAAACTGTTTTTT	CASSGTRAGDEKLFF
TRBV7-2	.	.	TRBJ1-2	TGTGCCAGCAGCCAAGGGGGGAACTCTGGCAACACCTTC	CASSQGGNSGNTF
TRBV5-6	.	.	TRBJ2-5	TGTGCCAGCAGCCCAGTAGGACTCGGGACCCAGTACTTC	CASSPVGLGTQYF
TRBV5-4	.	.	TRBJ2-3	TGTGCCAGCAGCTTGAGGCCAGGCGGGGTGACAGATACGCAGTATTTT	CASSLRPGGVTDTQYF
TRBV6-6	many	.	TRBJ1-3	TGTGCCAGCAGTTCCAGATCAAGCTCTGGAAACACCATATATTTT	CASSSRSSSGNTIYF
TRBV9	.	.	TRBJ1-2	TGTGCCAGCAGCGTAGAGGGCGGGGCTAGCGTTAATGCCTTC	CASSVEGGASVNAF
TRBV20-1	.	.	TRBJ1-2	TGCAGTGCTAGACCTGCCTCGGGGCGGGGCTACACCTTC	CSARPASGRGYTF
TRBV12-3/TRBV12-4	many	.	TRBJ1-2	TGTGCCAGCAGTCCACCGGGAAACTATGGCTACACCTTC	CASSPPGNYGYTF
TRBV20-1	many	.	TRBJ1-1	TGCAGTGCTAGGAGGCAGGAGCGGACTGAAGCTTTCTTT	CSARRQERTEAFF
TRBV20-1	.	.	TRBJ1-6	TGCAGTGCGTTCCAGGGGTATGGCTACACCCTCCACTTT	CSAFQGYGYTLHF
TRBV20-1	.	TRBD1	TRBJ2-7	TGCAGTGTTAGGAGTCGGACAGGATGGAACGAGCAGTACTTC	CSVRSRTGWNEQYF
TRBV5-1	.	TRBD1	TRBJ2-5	TGCGCCAGCAGCTTGGAGGGGGCTAGGGTCCAGTACTTC	CASSLEGARVQYF
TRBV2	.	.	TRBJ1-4	TGTGCCAGCAGTGAAGCCTGGACAAGGGGAAAACAACTGTTTTTT	CASSEAWTRGKQLFF